The clone carrying this T cell receptor beta chain was seen many times. These data come from a study of prognosis after radiotherapy for stage I lung cancer. The CDR3 is 15 amino acids. The ends lost 5 bases at V and 16 bases at J; junction bases unmatched: 14. Germline assignment: CDR1 SGHTA and CDR2 FQGNSA. Amplicons of TCR beta CDR3 were generated from genomic DNA by two-round multiplex PCR. Amplification in first-round PCR relied on primers specific to each TRBV and TRBJ gene. From the multiplex PCR reads, TCRdb called clonotypes with MiXCR, one entry per CDR3 protein. In the table there are fewer than 35,000 distinct CDR3 sequences, around 48% of which are singletons.

This TCR was sampled from a donor aged 50 or older with non-small cell lung cancer. V usage is TRBV7-2 and J usage is TRBJ2-1; 13 positions match TRBD2. The input for sequencing was PBMCs, taken before or after stereotactic body radiation therapy (not recorded which). The chain's CDR3 is CASSRSTSGREGKFF. CDR3 nucleotide sequence: TGTGCCAGCAGCCGTTCAACTAGCGGGAGGGAGGGCAAATTCTTC.